This note documents a single TCR beta chain sequence. Antigen unknown. CDR3 length equals 16 residues. Germline V gene data show CDR1 as SQVTM and CDR2 as ANQGSEA. V lost 5 bases and J lost 3; bases outside the gene matches: 13. Alongside a J-beta primer mix, a sample-barcoded 5' primer served in a second PCR lasting about 7 to 11 cycles. MiXCR was run by TCRdb on the 5' RACE reads, yielding one entry per CDR3 protein. The sample carries around 1,900,000 distinct CDR3 sequences, 35% to 50% recorded once. This specimen comes from a study of blood T cells in healthy people across ages. Study observations and caveats: The recorded TCR beta diversity per million T cells decreased in a roughly linear manner with age. Diversity figures derived from one million T cells were judged to underestimate the true value.

Sequencing was carried out using blood. This receptor was obtained from a human donor in good health. The chain has TRBV29-1 and TRBJ2-3, with TRBD1 matching over 8 bases. The CDR3 DNA reads TGCAGCGTTCACCAAATCAGGGGGCGTTATACAGATACGCAGTATTTT. The encoded protein is CSVHQIRGRYTDTQYF.